The 9 T cell receptor beta chains given below trace back to one sample, sequenced in a study of T-cell memory formation after mild COVID-19. Via MiXCR, TCRdb re-called the 5' RACE reads, giving one row per CDR3 protein. The sample carries fewer than 350,000 distinct CDR3 sequences, 13% to 15% recorded once. Material: PBMCs or a T cell subset sorted from them (not recorded which). These receptors came from a man aged 18-30 years who had mild COVID-19 (a few samples of this study predate the infection). Cell type and time point are not known.

The chain recombines TRBV20-1 with TRBJ1-6; 8 nucleotides agree with TRBD1. Germline V gene lookup returns CDR1 DFQATT and CDR2 SNEGSKA (reference sequence). The CDR3 sequence is 14 residues long. Trimming removed 8 bases from V and 0 bases from J; junction bases left unmatched: 3. The CDR3 sequence is CSRTGSSYNSPLHF. DNA of the CDR3: TGCAGTAGGACAGGGAGCTCCTATAATTCACCCCTCCACTTT.

The CDR3 DNA reads TGCAGTGCCGCGGGACTCCGCACAGATACGCAGTATTTT. It encodes CSAAGLRTDTQYF. The chain joins TRBV20-1 to TRBJ2-3; a possible D gene is TRBD2 (6 bases). This CDR3 is 13 amino acids long. Germline values: CDR1 DFQATT, CDR2 SNEGSKA (reference sequence). Trimming removed 6 bases from V and 1 base from J, with 11 bases in between.

V usage is TRBV6-6 and J usage is TRBJ2-2; 7 nucleotides match TRBD1. V lost 10 bases and J lost 1; bases outside the gene matches: 9. Germline V gene sequence: CDR1 MNHNY, CDR2 SVGAGI (reference sequence). CDR3 length: 15 residues. The CDR3 coding sequence is TGTGCCATCCCTAATCACAGGGGGAACACCGGGGAGCTGTTTTTT. Its protein product is CAIPNHRGNTGELFF.

The gene calls are TRBV5-1 and TRBJ2-3, with D tentatively TRBD1 or TRBD2 (5 bases each). CDR3 length equals 14 residues. Germline V lookup: CDR1 SGHRS, CDR2 YFSETQ. V dropped 7 bases and J dropped 0 bases, with 12 bases sitting between them. The CDR3 is CASRDGSSTDTQYF. DNA of the CDR3: TGCGCCAGCCGGGACGGATCTAGCACAGATACGCAGTATTTT.

V usage is TRBV5-4 and J usage is TRBJ1-6; 8 positions match TRBD1. CDR3 length: 15 amino acids. With V trimmed by 5 bases and J by 6 bases, 7 bases remained unmatched. Germline V lookup: CDR1 SGHNT, CDR2 YYREEE (reference sequence). This CDR3 is CASSRLGQVNSPLHF. The CDR3 DNA reads TGTGCCAGCAGTCGGCTGGGACAGGTTAATTCACCCCTCCACTTT. Full variable domain (outside the CDR3, taken from reference TRBV5-4 and TRBJ1-6): ETGVTQSPTHLIKTRGQQVTLRCSSQSGHNTVSWYQQALGQGPQFIFQYYREEENGRGNFPPRFSGLQFPNYSSELNVNALELDDSALYLCASSRLGQVNSPLHFGNGTRLTVT.

The rearrangement joins TRBV7-2 to TRBJ1-2; D is possibly TRBD1 (6 bases). Trimming pared 5 bases from V and 4 bases from J, leaving 17 bases between. The CDR3 is 15 residues long. CDR1 and CDR2 from the germline V gene are SGHTA and FQGNSA. CDR3 amino acids: CASSLVGQLAYGYTF. DNA of the CDR3: TGTGCCAGCAGCCTTGTAGGACAGCTCGCCTATGGCTACACCTTC. The full variable domain, with the rest looked up from reference TRBV7-2 and TRBJ1-2, is GAGVSQSPSNKVTEKGKDVELRCDPISGHTALYWYRQSLGQGLEFLIYFQGNSAPDKSGLPSDRFSAERTGGSVSTLTIQRTQQEDSAVYLCASSLVGQLAYGYTFGSGTRLTVV.

The gene calls are TRBV6-2 or TRBV6-3 and TRBJ1-1, with D perhaps matching TRBD1 (5 bases). Germline V gives CDR1 MNHEY, CDR2 SVGEGT. CDR3 length: 14 amino acids. Trimming took 2 bases from V and 1 from J, leaving 8 bases between them. Written as DNA, the CDR3 is TGTGCCAGCAGTTACGGGGGTGCGAACACTGAAGCTTTCTTT. Protein sequence: CASSYGGANTEAFF.

This clonotype was seen only a few times. This sequence joins TRBV4-2 and TRBJ2-7; D uncertain. Trimming took 0 bases from V and 6 from J, leaving 12 bases between them. CDR1 and CDR2 (germline): LGHNA, YNFKEQ. The CDR3 spans 14 residues. For the CDR3, the DNA is TGTGCCAGCAGCCAAGATATGGTGGCAAGCGAGCAGTACTTC. Translated: CASSQDMVASEQYF.

There are a few counts of this clonotype. J is TRBJ2-3 and V is TRBV4-1, with D possibly being TRBD1 or TRBD2 (5 bases each). The germline gives CDR1 MGHRA, CDR2 YSYEKL. The CDR3 loop spans 16 amino acids. Trimming took off 1 base at V and 5 bases at J, with 16 bases between the two ends. In DNA, the CDR3 is TGCGCCAGCAGCCAAGGCTTCAGGGAGAGTATAGATACGCAGTATTTT. Translating gives CASSQGFRESIDTQYF.